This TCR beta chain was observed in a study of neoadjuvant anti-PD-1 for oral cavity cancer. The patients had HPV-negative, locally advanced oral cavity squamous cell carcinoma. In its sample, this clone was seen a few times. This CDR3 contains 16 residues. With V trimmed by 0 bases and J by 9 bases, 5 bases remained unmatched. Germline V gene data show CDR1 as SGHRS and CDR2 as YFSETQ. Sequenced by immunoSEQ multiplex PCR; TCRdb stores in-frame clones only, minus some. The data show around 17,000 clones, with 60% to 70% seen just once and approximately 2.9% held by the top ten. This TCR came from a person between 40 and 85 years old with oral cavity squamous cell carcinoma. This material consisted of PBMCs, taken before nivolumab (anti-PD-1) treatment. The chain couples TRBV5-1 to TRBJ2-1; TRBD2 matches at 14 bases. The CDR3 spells CASSLAGTSGSLEQFF. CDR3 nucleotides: TGCGCCAGCAGCTTGGCCGGGACTAGCGGGAGCCTTGAGCAGTTCTTC.